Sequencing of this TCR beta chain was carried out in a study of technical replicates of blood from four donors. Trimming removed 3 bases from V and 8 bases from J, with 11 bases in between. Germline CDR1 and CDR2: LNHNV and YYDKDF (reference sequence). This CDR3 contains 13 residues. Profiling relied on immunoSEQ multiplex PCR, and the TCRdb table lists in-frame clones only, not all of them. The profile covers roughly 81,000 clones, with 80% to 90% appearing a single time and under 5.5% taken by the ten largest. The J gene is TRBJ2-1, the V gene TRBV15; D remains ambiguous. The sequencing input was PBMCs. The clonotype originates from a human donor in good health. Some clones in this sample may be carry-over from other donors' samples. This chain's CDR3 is CATSSSGSHEQFF. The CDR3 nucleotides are TGTGCCACCAGCAGCTCAGGAAGTCATGAGCAGTTCTTC.